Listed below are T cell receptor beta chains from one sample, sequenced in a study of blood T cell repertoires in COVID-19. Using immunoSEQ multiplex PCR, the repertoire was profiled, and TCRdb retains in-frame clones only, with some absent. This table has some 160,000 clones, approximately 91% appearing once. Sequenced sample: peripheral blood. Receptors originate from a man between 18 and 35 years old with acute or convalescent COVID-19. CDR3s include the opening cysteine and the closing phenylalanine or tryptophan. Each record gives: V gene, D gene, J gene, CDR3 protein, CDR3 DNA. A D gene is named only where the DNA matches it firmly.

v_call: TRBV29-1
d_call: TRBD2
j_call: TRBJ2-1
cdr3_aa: CSVLAGSSYNEQFF
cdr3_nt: TGCAGCGTTCTAGCGGGGAGCTCCTACAATGAGCAGTTCTTC

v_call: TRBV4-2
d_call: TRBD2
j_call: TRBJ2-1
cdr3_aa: CASSQEGRGGSYNEQFF
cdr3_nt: TGTGCCAGCAGCCAAGAGGGCCGGGGGGGATCCTACAATGAGCAGTTCTTC

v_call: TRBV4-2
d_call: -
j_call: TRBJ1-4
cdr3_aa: CASSQEVGVLVGEKLFF
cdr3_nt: TGTGCCAGCAGCCAAGAGGTTGGTGTTTTAGTGGGCGAAAAACTGTTTTTT

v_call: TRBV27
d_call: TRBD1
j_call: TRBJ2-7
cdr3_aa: CASRTTGGLGEQYF
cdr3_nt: TGTGCCAGCAGGACCACAGGGGGCCTAGGCGAGCAGTACTTC

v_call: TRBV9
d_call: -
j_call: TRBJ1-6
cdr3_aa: CASSVDGTPLHF
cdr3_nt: TGTGCCAGCAGCGTAGACGGTACACCCCTCCACTTT

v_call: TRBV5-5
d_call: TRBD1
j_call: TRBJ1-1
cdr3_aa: CASSSRGGGAEAFF
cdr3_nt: TGTGCCAGCAGTTCGAGAGGAGGGGGCGCTGAAGCTTTCTTT

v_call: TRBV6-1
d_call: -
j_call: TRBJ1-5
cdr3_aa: CASSERFPGLGNQPQHF
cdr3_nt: TGTGCCAGCAGTGAAAGATTCCCAGGGCTCGGCAATCAGCCCCAGCATTTT

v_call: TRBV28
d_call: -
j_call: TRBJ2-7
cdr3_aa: CASSPPGAITYEQYF
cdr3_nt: TGTGCCAGCAGTCCACCGGGAGCCATTACCTACGAGCAGTACTTC

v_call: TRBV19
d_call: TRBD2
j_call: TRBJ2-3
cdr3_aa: CASSKRGGRGTDTQYF
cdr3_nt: TGTGCCAGTAGTAAACGTGGCGGGAGGGGCACAGATACGCAGTATTTT

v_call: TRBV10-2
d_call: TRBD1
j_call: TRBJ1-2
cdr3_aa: CASSDSPYRGYGYTF
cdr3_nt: TGCGCCAGCAGTGACAGTCCGTACAGGGGCTATGGCTACACCTTC

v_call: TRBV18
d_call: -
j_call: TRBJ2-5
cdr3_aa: CASSPPEGEGEAGQETQYF
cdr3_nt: TGTGCCAGCTCACCACCCGAGGGGGAGGGCGAGGCTGGGCAAGAGACCCAGTACTTC

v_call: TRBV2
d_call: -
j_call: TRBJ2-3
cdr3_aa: CASFPGHRTDTQYF
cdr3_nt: TGTGCCTCTTTTCCGGGACACCGCACAGATACGCAGTATTTT

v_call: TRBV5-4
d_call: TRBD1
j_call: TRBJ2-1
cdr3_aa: CASSLEDRGYNEQFF
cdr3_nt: TGTGCCAGCAGCTTGGAGGACAGGGGGTACAATGAGCAGTTCTTC

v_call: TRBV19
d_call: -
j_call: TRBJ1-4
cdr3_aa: CASSIDGQSNEKLFF
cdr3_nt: TGTGCCAGTAGTATAGATGGACAGTCGAATGAAAAACTGTTTTTT

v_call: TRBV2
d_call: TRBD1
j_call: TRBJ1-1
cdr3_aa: CASTGQGRGVAEAFF
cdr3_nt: TGTGCCAGCACCGGACAGGGGAGGGGTGTCGCTGAAGCTTTCTTT

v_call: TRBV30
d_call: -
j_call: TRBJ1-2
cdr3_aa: CAWSVQRGGYTF
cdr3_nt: TGTGCCTGGAGTGTACAAAGGGGGGGCTACACCTTC

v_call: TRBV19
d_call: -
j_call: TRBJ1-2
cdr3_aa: CASSTFESYGYTF
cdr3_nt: TGTGCCAGTAGTACCTTTGAGTCATATGGCTACACCTTC